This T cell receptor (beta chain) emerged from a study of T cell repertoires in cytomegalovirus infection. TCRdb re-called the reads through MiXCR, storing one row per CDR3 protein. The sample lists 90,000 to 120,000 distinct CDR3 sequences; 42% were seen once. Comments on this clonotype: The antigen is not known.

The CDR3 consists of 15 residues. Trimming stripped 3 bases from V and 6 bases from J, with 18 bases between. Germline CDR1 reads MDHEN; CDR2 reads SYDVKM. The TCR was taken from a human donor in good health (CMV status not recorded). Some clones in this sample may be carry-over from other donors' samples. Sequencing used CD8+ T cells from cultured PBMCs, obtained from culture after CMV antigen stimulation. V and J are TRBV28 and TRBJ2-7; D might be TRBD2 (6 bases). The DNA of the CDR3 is TGTGCCAGCAGTTTTCGGGGCAGTCTAGCGCGCGAGCAGTACTTC. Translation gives CASSFRGSLAREQYF. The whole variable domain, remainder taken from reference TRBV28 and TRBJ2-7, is DVKVTQSSRYLVKRTGEKVFLECVQDMDHENMFWYRQDPGLGLRLIYFSYDVKMKEKGDIPEGYSVSREKKERFSLILESASTNQTSMYLCASSFRGSLAREQYFGPGTRLTVT.